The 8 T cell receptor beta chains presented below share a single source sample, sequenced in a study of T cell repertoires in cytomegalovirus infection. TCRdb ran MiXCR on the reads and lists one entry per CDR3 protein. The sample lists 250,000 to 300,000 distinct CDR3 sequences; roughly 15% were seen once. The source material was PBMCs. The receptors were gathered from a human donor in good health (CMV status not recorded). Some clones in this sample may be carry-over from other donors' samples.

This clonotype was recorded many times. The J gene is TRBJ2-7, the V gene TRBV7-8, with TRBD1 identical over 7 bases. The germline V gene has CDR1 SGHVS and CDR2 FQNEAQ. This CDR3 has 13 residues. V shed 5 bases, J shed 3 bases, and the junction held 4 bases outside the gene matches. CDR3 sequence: CASSQTGVYEQYF. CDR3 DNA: TGTGCCAGCAGCCAAACAGGGGTCTACGAGCAGTACTTC.

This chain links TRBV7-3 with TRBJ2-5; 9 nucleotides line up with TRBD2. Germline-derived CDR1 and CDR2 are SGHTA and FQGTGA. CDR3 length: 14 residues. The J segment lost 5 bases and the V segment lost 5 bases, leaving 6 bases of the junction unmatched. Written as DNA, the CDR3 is TGTGCCAGCAGCCGCGGGGGGGCCTTGGAGACCCAGTACTTC. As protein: CASSRGGALETQYF.

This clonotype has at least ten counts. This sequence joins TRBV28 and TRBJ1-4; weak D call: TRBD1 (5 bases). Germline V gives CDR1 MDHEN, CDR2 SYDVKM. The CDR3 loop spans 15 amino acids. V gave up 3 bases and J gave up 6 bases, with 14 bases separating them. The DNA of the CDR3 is TGTGCCAGCAGTTTCGTCGCGGGGGAGGATGAAAAACTGTTTTTT. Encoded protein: CASSFVAGEDEKLFF. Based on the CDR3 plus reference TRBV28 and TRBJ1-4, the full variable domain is DVKVTQSSRYLVKRTGEKVFLECVQDMDHENMFWYRQDPGLGLRLIYFSYDVKMKEKGDIPEGYSVSREKKERFSLILESASTNQTSMYLCASSFVAGEDEKLFFGSGTQLSVL.

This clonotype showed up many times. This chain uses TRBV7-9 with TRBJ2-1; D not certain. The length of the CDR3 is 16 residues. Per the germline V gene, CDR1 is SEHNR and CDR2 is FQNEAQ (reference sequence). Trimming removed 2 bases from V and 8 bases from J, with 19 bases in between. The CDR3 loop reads CASSLSPVPGVYEQFF. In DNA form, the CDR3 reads TGTGCCAGCAGCTTATCCCCAGTCCCTGGTGTCTATGAGCAGTTCTTC.

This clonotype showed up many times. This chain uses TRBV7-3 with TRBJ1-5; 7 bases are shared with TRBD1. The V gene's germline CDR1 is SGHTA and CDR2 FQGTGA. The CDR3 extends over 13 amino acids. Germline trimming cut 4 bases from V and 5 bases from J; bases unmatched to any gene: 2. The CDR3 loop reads CASSWTGDQPQHF. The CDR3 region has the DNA TGTGCCAGCAGCTGGACAGGCGATCAGCCCCAGCATTTT.

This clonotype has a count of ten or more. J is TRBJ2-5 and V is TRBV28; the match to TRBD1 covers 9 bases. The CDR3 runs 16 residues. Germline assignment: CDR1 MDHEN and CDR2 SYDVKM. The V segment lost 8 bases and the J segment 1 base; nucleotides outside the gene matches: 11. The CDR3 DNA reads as TGTGCCAGCTCGCATTCGGGACAGGGTACCCAAGAGACCCAGTACTTC. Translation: CASSHSGQGTQETQYF.

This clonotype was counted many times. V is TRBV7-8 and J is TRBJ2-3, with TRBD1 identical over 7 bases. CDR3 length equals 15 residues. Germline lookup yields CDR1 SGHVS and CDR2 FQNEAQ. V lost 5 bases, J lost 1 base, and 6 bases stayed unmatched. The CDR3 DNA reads TGTGCCAGCAGCATCTACAGGGGTGGCACAGATACGCAGTATTTT. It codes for CASSIYRGGTDTQYF.

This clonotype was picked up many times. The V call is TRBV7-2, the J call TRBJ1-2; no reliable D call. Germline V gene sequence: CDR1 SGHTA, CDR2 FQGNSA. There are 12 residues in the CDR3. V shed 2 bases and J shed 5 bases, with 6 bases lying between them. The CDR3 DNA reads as TGTGCCAGCAGCTTATCTTGGTATGGCTACACCTTC. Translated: CASSLSWYGYTF.